This T cell receptor (beta chain) was sequenced during a study of cytomegalovirus exposure and HLA in healthy donors. Looking at the study overall: Researchers previously reported finding about 110 million unique TCR beta sequences from 170 million or so T cells. Study conclusions and caveats: HLA alleles showed associations with some 17,000 TCR beta sequences in a later analysis, at a 0.05 false discovery rate. Donor immune exposure was known only as CMV serostatus.

To note about this clone: Its matching antigen is unknown.

Despite likely unrecorded immune exposures, the donors were nominally healthy at the time of sampling. It was with 60 Vbeta and 13 Jbeta primers that the PCR ran. This table comes from immunoSEQ multiplex PCR, and its TCRdb copy is limited to in-frame clones, with some not included. In the table there are 110,000 to 150,000 clones, roughly four fifths of which are singletons. V dropped 3 bases and J dropped 2; count of bases not matched to a gene: 6. The germline V gene encodes CDR1 SGHAT and CDR2 FQNNGV. This CDR3 spans 15 amino acids. The rearrangement uses TRBV11-2 and TRBJ2-7; TRBD2 matches at 8 bases. Sequences were obtained from PBMCs. The sequence was collected from a man aged 25 to 40 in good health and CMV-seronegative. In DNA, the CDR3 is TGTGCCAGCAGCTTCCCCAGCGGGGGAGCCTACGAGCAGTACTTC. Its protein is CASSFPSGGAYEQYF.